This is a list of T cell receptor beta chains from one sample in a study of blood T cells in healthy people across ages. MiXCR, applied by TCRdb to the 5' RACE reads, yields one record per CDR3 protein. The data show about 1,400,000 distinct CDR3 sequences, around two fifths seen once. The specimen was blood. These receptors were obtained from a woman aged 18-30 years in good health. The CDR3 runs from the conserved cysteine through the conserved F or W. The order of the fields is CDR3 DNA, CDR3 protein, D gene, J gene, V gene, clone size. A D gene is named only where the DNA matches it firmly. Only part of the rows carry a size: once, few, many, or a class if the clone is expanded.

CDR3nt: TGTGCCAGCTCCTACGGACAGGGACGTAACAATGAGCAGTTCTTC
CDR3aa: CASSYGQGRNNEQFF
d_gene: TRBD1
j_gene: TRBJ2-1
v_gene: TRBV5-5
abundance: -

CDR3nt: TGTGCCAGCAAGCCTCAGACGGCAGATACGCAGTATTTT
CDR3aa: CASKPQTADTQYF
d_gene: -
j_gene: TRBJ2-3
v_gene: TRBV2
abundance: once

CDR3nt: TGCGCCAGCAGCCAAGGAACAGGGACAGGAAGCTACGAGCAGTACTTC
CDR3aa: CASSQGTGTGSYEQYF
d_gene: TRBD1
j_gene: TRBJ2-7
v_gene: TRBV4-1
abundance: few

CDR3nt: TGCAGTGCCCCTTGGACTAGCGCAAACACCGGGGAGCTGTTTTTT
CDR3aa: CSAPWTSANTGELFF
d_gene: TRBD2
j_gene: TRBJ2-2
v_gene: TRBV20-1
abundance: -

CDR3nt: TGTGCCAGCAACAACCCGGGACTGGGCACAGATACGCAGTATTTT
CDR3aa: CASNNPGLGTDTQYF
d_gene: -
j_gene: TRBJ2-3
v_gene: TRBV6-1
abundance: few

CDR3nt: TGTGCCAGCAGTGAATATTTTTCGGAGGGAGAGGAGCAGTACTTC
CDR3aa: CASSEYFSEGEEQYF
d_gene: -
j_gene: TRBJ2-5
v_gene: TRBV25-1
abundance: -

CDR3nt: TGCAGCCATAGGACTAGCGGGAACACAGGTACGCAGTATTTT
CDR3aa: CSHRTSGNTGTQYF
d_gene: TRBD2
j_gene: TRBJ2-3
v_gene: TRBV29-1
abundance: -

CDR3nt: TGTGCCATCAGTGATAGTGGGGCCAACGTCCTGACTTTC
CDR3aa: CAISDSGANVLTF
d_gene: -
j_gene: TRBJ2-6
v_gene: TRBV10-3
abundance: -

CDR3nt: TGTGCCAGCCTGACTAGCGGGATCCATGAGCAGTACTTC
CDR3aa: CASLTSGIHEQYF
d_gene: TRBD2
j_gene: TRBJ2-7
v_gene: TRBV2
abundance: -

CDR3nt: TGTGCCACCAGCAGAGATATGGGGGGCCTAGCGTCCGATGAGCAGTTCTTC
CDR3aa: CATSRDMGGLASDEQFF
d_gene: -
j_gene: TRBJ2-1
v_gene: TRBV15
abundance: many

CDR3nt: TGTGCCAGCAGCTTAGAGGTTTTCCGGGGTGAAAAACTGTTTTTT
CDR3aa: CASSLEVFRGEKLFF
d_gene: -
j_gene: TRBJ1-4
v_gene: TRBV7-9
abundance: -

CDR3nt: TGCGCCAGCAGCGCGGGGGCTTACAATGAGCAGTTCTTC
CDR3aa: CASSAGAYNEQFF
d_gene: -
j_gene: TRBJ2-1
v_gene: TRBV5-1
abundance: -

CDR3nt: TGTGCCAGCAGCACCCCGGAGGGGGTCTACACCTTC
CDR3aa: CASSTPEGVYTF
d_gene: -
j_gene: TRBJ1-2
v_gene: TRBV11-2
abundance: -

CDR3nt: TGTGCCAGCAGCTGGGGGACAGGGGGGACCGGGGAGCTGTTTTTT
CDR3aa: CASSWGTGGTGELFF
d_gene: TRBD1
j_gene: TRBJ2-2
v_gene: TRBV11-2
abundance: -

CDR3nt: TGTGCCAGCAGCTGGGCCCCGGGACTAGCGGGCAATGAGCAGTTCTTC
CDR3aa: CASSWAPGLAGNEQFF
d_gene: TRBD2
j_gene: TRBJ2-1
v_gene: TRBV5-5
abundance: few

CDR3nt: TGTGCCAGCAGCCCCCAAAACCAAGAGACCCAGTACTTC
CDR3aa: CASSPQNQETQYF
d_gene: -
j_gene: TRBJ2-5
v_gene: TRBV9
abundance: many

CDR3nt: TGTGCCAGCAGCCAAGGAACAGGGTATGATACGCAGTATTTT
CDR3aa: CASSQGTGYDTQYF
d_gene: -
j_gene: TRBJ2-3
v_gene: TRBV14
abundance: -

CDR3nt: TGCGCCAGCAGCCAATTTCAAGTGGATTATGGCTACACCTTC
CDR3aa: CASSQFQVDYGYTF
d_gene: -
j_gene: TRBJ1-2
v_gene: TRBV4-1
abundance: -

CDR3nt: TGCAGCGGGGTTTGGCCGTCCGACAATGAGCAGTTCTTC
CDR3aa: CSGVWPSDNEQFF
d_gene: -
j_gene: TRBJ2-1
v_gene: TRBV29-1
abundance: -

CDR3nt: TGTGCCAGCTCACCCCTCGTCTTAGCGGGAGACGTAGGTGGAGATACGCAGTATTTT
CDR3aa: CASSPLVLAGDVGGDTQYF
d_gene: TRBD2
j_gene: TRBJ2-3
v_gene: TRBV18
abundance: -

CDR3nt: TGTGCCATCAGTGATGGGACCGCTAATGAAAAACTGTTTTTT
CDR3aa: CAISDGTANEKLFF
d_gene: -
j_gene: TRBJ1-4
v_gene: TRBV10-3
abundance: -

CDR3nt: TGTGCCAGCAGCTTCGGGATGATAGCGGGGGCCACCACAGATGCGCAGTATTTT
CDR3aa: CASSFGMIAGATTDAQYF
d_gene: TRBD2
j_gene: TRBJ2-3
v_gene: TRBV7-6
abundance: -

CDR3nt: TGTGCCAGCAGCCCCCGACGGGGGGGATACGAGCAGTACTTC
CDR3aa: CASSPRRGGYEQYF
d_gene: TRBD2
j_gene: TRBJ2-7
v_gene: TRBV7-8
abundance: -

CDR3nt: TGCAGTGCGTCGGAGAGGGGACGTGAGCAGTACTTC
CDR3aa: CSASERGREQYF
d_gene: -
j_gene: TRBJ2-7
v_gene: TRBV20-1
abundance: -

CDR3nt: TGTGCCAGCAGTTACTCATTCTCGCGGGGAGTGAGAACAGATACGCAGTATTTT
CDR3aa: CASSYSFSRGVRTDTQYF
d_gene: -
j_gene: TRBJ2-3
v_gene: TRBV6-5
abundance: -

CDR3nt: TGTGCCAGCATGCGACAGGGGTCCTACGAGCAGTACTTC
CDR3aa: CASMRQGSYEQYF
d_gene: TRBD1
j_gene: TRBJ2-7
v_gene: TRBV2
abundance: -

CDR3nt: TGCAGTGCTAGAGATCAGGGGACAGGGGACACTGAAGCTTTCTTT
CDR3aa: CSARDQGTGDTEAFF
d_gene: TRBD1
j_gene: TRBJ1-1
v_gene: TRBV20-1
abundance: few

CDR3nt: TGCAGTGCTAGACTGGGTCCCAACGAGCAGTACTTC
CDR3aa: CSARLGPNEQYF
d_gene: -
j_gene: TRBJ2-7
v_gene: TRBV20-1
abundance: -

CDR3nt: TGTACCAGCAGCCAAAACGGGGGCGCGGAGACCCAGTACTTC
CDR3aa: CTSSQNGGAETQYF
d_gene: -
j_gene: TRBJ2-5
v_gene: TRBV7-8
abundance: -

CDR3nt: TGTGCCAGCAGACCCCGAGACAGGTCTTTCAATGAGCAGTTCTTC
CDR3aa: CASRPRDRSFNEQFF
d_gene: -
j_gene: TRBJ2-1
v_gene: TRBV3-1
abundance: few

CDR3nt: TGTGCCATCAGACGCGGGACTAGTAACTCCGAGCAGTACTTC
CDR3aa: CAIRRGTSNSEQYF
d_gene: TRBD2
j_gene: TRBJ2-7
v_gene: TRBV10-3
abundance: -

CDR3nt: TGTGCCAGCAGCTTAAGGGAGGGAAAAATTTGGTTCTTC
CDR3aa: CASSLREGKIWFF
d_gene: TRBD2
j_gene: TRBJ2-1
v_gene: TRBV7-8
abundance: -

CDR3nt: TGCAGTGCTATAGATGTAGGGAATCGCGAAAAACTGTTTTTT
CDR3aa: CSAIDVGNREKLFF
d_gene: -
j_gene: TRBJ1-4
v_gene: TRBV20-1
abundance: -

CDR3nt: TGCAGTGCCGAAACTAGCGGGGCCAACTACGAGCAGTACTTC
CDR3aa: CSAETSGANYEQYF
d_gene: TRBD2
j_gene: TRBJ2-7
v_gene: TRBV20-1
abundance: -

CDR3nt: TGCAGTGCTAGAGTTATCAGCCAAGCCTATAATTCACCCCTCCACTTT
CDR3aa: CSARVISQAYNSPLHF
d_gene: -
j_gene: TRBJ1-6
v_gene: TRBV20-1
abundance: once

CDR3nt: TGTGCCAGCAGTGAGCGGCGGGGGGGCCTAACAGATACGCAGTATTTT
CDR3aa: CASSERRGGLTDTQYF
d_gene: TRBD2
j_gene: TRBJ2-3
v_gene: TRBV2
abundance: -

CDR3nt: TGCAGTGCTTCCACAGGGAGCTCTGGGGCCAACGTCCTGACTTTC
CDR3aa: CSASTGSSGANVLTF
d_gene: -
j_gene: TRBJ2-6
v_gene: TRBV20-1
abundance: few

CDR3nt: TGTGCCAGCAGCCAGACTAGTCCCTCATACAATGAGCAGTTCTTC
CDR3aa: CASSQTSPSYNEQFF
d_gene: -
j_gene: TRBJ2-1
v_gene: TRBV21-1
abundance: few

CDR3nt: TGCAGTGCTAGACCCCTGGCTCCAGAGACGCAGTATTTT
CDR3aa: CSARPLAPETQYF
d_gene: -
j_gene: TRBJ2-3
v_gene: TRBV20-1
abundance: -

CDR3nt: TGTGCCAGCTTGGGGACTAGCGGGAGGGAAGGTATCAATGAGCAGTTCTTC
CDR3aa: CASLGTSGREGINEQFF
d_gene: TRBD2
j_gene: TRBJ2-1
v_gene: TRBV6-6
abundance: -

CDR3nt: TGCGCCAGCAGCTTGGCCGGGGACAGGCGGGAGCAGTACTTC
CDR3aa: CASSLAGDRREQYF
d_gene: TRBD1
j_gene: TRBJ2-7
v_gene: TRBV5-1
abundance: few

CDR3nt: TGTGCCAGCAGTACACGACAGGGCCTCGAAGCTTTCTTT
CDR3aa: CASSTRQGLEAFF
d_gene: TRBD1
j_gene: TRBJ1-1
v_gene: TRBV6-5
abundance: -

CDR3nt: TGTGCCAGCAGCGAACTCGGAGATACGCAGTATTTT
CDR3aa: CASSELGDTQYF
d_gene: -
j_gene: TRBJ2-3
v_gene: TRBV28
abundance: few

CDR3nt: TGTGCCAGCAGCTTAGTCAGGGGGCGAGTTGAGACCCAGTACTTC
CDR3aa: CASSLVRGRVETQYF
d_gene: TRBD1
j_gene: TRBJ2-5
v_gene: TRBV7-9
abundance: few

CDR3nt: TGTGCTAGTGGTTTAGGCCTAGGCCTAGCGGGAGTTGGCATTCAGTACTTC
CDR3aa: CASGLGLGLAGVGIQYF
d_gene: TRBD2
j_gene: TRBJ2-4
v_gene: TRBV12-5
abundance: few

CDR3nt: TGTGCCAGTAGCGACTATCCGTCAGGGGGCAAGGAGACCCAGTACTTC
CDR3aa: CASSDYPSGGKETQYF
d_gene: TRBD1
j_gene: TRBJ2-5
v_gene: TRBV19
abundance: -

CDR3nt: TGTGCCAGCAGCTTAGGTGAGGGGAGCGAGCAGTACTTC
CDR3aa: CASSLGEGSEQYF
d_gene: -
j_gene: TRBJ2-7
v_gene: TRBV12-3/TRBV12-4
abundance: -

CDR3nt: TGCGCCGGCAGCTTGGGGTCAGGGCCAGATGGCTACACCTTC
CDR3aa: CAGSLGSGPDGYTF
d_gene: -
j_gene: TRBJ1-2
v_gene: TRBV5-1
abundance: -

CDR3nt: TGTGCCATCAGTGGGGAACAGGGGGCCGCTGAAGCTTTCTTT
CDR3aa: CAISGEQGAAEAFF
d_gene: TRBD1
j_gene: TRBJ1-1
v_gene: TRBV10-3
abundance: -

CDR3nt: TGTGCCAGCAGGAAACTGAACACTGAAGCTTTCTTT
CDR3aa: CASRKLNTEAFF
d_gene: -
j_gene: TRBJ1-1
v_gene: TRBV9
abundance: -

CDR3nt: TGTGCCAGCAGTTCACCCCCCAACCAGGGAGGTGCTGCGGAGCAGTTCTTC
CDR3aa: CASSSPPNQGGAAEQFF
d_gene: -
j_gene: TRBJ2-1
v_gene: TRBV28
abundance: -

CDR3nt: TGTGCCAGCAGTGACTCCCCACTAGCGGATTACAATGAGCAGTTCTTC
CDR3aa: CASSDSPLADYNEQFF
d_gene: TRBD2
j_gene: TRBJ2-1
v_gene: TRBV6-4
abundance: -

CDR3nt: TGTGCCAGCAGCCCCTCCCAGAGCACAGATACGCAGTATTTT
CDR3aa: CASSPSQSTDTQYF
d_gene: -
j_gene: TRBJ2-3
v_gene: TRBV27
abundance: -